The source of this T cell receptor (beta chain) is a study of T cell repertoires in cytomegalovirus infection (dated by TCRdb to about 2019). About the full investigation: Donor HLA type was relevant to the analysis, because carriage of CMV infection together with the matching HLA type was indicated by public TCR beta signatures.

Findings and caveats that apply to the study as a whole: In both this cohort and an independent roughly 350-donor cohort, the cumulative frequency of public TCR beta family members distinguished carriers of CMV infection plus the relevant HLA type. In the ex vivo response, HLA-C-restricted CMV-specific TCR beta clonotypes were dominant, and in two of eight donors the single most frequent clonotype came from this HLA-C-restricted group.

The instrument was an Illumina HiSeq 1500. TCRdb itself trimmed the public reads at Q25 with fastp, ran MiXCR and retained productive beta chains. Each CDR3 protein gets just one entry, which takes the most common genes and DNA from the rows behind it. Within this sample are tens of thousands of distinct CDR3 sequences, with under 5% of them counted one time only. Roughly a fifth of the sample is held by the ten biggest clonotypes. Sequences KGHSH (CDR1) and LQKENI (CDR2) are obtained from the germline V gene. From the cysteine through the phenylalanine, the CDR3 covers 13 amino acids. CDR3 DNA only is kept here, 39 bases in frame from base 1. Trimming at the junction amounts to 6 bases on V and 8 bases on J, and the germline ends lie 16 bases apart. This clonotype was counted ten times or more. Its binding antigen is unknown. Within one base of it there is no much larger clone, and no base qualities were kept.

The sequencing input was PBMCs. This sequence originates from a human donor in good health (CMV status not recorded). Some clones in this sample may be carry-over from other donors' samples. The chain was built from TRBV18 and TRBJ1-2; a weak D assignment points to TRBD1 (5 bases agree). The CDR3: CASSPTEAYGYTF. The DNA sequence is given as TGTGCCAGCTCGCCGACAGAGGCCTACGGCTACACCTTC. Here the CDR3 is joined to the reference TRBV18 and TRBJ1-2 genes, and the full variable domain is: NAGVMQNPRHLVRRRGQEARLRCSPMKGHSHVYWYRQLPEEGLKFMVYLQKENIIDESGMPKERFSAEFPKEGPSILRIQQVVRGDSAAYFCASSPTEAYGYTFGSGTRLTVV.